The sample holds many counts of the clone carrying this T cell receptor (beta chain). Its antigen remains unknown. The read stops 3 residues short of the end of the CDR3; the missing end is completed from the germline J gene. This sample stems from a study of T cell clonality in common variable immunodeficiency. Profiling relied on immunoSEQ multiplex PCR, and the TCRdb table lists in-frame clones only, not all of them. Reported are tens of thousands of clones, none seen only once; the ten largest carry around 4%. V was shortened by 3 bases and J by 4 bases, with 9 bases between the two germline ends. CDR3 length equals 13 residues. CDR1 is LNHDA, CDR2 SQIVND, per germline (reference sequence). Study-level findings and limits: Fewer TCRbeta clones were shared among CVID subjects than controls. CVID subjects showed higher TCRbeta clonality than healthy controls. Fewer deletions and N-nucleotide insertions were reportedly seen in common variable immunodeficiency TCR beta sequences.

The V gene is TRBV19, the J gene TRBJ1-2, with unresolved D. This receptor was identified in a person between 18 and 69 years old in good health. Sequenced sample: peripheral blood mononuclear cells. CDR3 DNA, as far as it was read: TGTGCCAGTAGTATGGGCGGGTTCTATGGC. Translating gives CASSMGGFYG. The CDR3 reads in full as CASSMGGFYGYTF. Together with reference TRBV19 and TRBJ1-2, the CDR3 gives the full variable domain: DGGITQSPKYLFRKEGQNVTLSCEQNLNHDAMYWYRQDPGQGLRLIYYSQIVNDFQKGDIAEGYSVSREKKESFPLTVTSAQKNPTAFYLCASSMGGFYGYTFGSGTRLTVV.